This entry describes one T cell receptor (beta chain). This sample stems from a study of OX40 agonist ivuxolimab in advanced cancers. In the study overall: From 23 to 79 years was the age range, with a mean of around 60 years, and over 70% were male. Past anti-PD-1, anti-PD-L1 or anti-CTLA-4 therapy was accepted, and 40% to 45% had received some. In three patients, partial responses were observed, one with hepatocellular carcinoma and two with cutaneous melanoma.

With V trimmed by 4 bases and J by 12 bases, 10 bases remained unmatched. The germline CDR1 and CDR2 sequences are LGHNA and YNFKEQ. The CDR3 loop spans 14 amino acids. TCRdb's copy holds only in-frame clones and misses some; the assay was immunoSEQ multiplex PCR. The table includes roughly 93,000 clones, 91% detected once. The J gene is TRBJ2-3, the V gene TRBV4-2; TRBD2 matches at 10 bases. The starting material was CD4+ or CD8+ T cells sorted from blood, obtained in a trial of the OX40 agonist ivuxolimab. The receptor's source is an adult with an advanced solid tumor such as melanoma, head and neck, liver or kidney cancer. Here the CDR3 DNA reads TGTGCCAGCAGCCCCACCCGGACTAGCGGAGCCCAGTATTTT. Translating it yields CASSPTRTSGAQYF.